This T cell receptor beta chain was identified during a study of cytomegalovirus exposure and HLA in healthy donors. Study findings and constraints: After further analysis at a later stage, around 17,000 TCR beta sequences were associated with HLA alleles at 0.05 false discovery rate. Sequences of the TCR beta chain were said to predict the HLA-A and HLA-B alleles of most subjects accurately.

V was shortened by 3 bases and J by 8 bases, with 16 bases between the two germline ends. Germline CDR1 and CDR2: ENHRY and SYGVKD. The length of the CDR3 is 14 residues. 13 Jbeta primers and 60 Vbeta primers were used for the PCR. Here immunoSEQ multiplex PCR was the method, and the copy in TCRdb shows in-frame clones only, minus some. Of around 150,000 clones in the sample, about 80% were seen once. Worth noting for this clone: Its specificity is not known.

The TCR was taken from a middle-aged woman in good health and CMV-seronegative. Input material: PBMCs. The chain carries TRBV10-3 and TRBJ1-2, with unresolved D. The CDR3 DNA reads as TGTGCCATCAGTGAACCCTCAATTAGAACCGGCTACACCTTC. This translates into CAISEPSIRTGYTF.